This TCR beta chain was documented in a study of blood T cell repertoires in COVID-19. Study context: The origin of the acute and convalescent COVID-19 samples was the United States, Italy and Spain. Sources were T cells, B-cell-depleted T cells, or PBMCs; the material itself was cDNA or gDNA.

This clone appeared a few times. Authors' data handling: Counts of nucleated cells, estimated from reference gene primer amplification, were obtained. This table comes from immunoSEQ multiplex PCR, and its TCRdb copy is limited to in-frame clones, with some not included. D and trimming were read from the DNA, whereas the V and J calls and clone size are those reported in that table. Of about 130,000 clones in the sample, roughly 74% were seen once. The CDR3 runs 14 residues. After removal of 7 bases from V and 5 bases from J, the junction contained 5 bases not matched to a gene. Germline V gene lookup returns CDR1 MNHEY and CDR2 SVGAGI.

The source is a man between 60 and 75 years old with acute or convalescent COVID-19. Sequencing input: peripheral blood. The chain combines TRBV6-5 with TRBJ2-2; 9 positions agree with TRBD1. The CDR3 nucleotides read TGTGCCAGCACTTGGGACAGGGAGACCGGGGAGCTGTTTTTT. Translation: CASTWDRETGELFF.